The present TCR beta chain was sequenced within a study of blood T cell repertoires in COVID-19. Produced via immunoSEQ multiplex PCR; TCRdb's table is partial and in-frame only. The repertoire holds 200,000 or so clones, with roughly nine tenths as singletons. This CDR3 spans 12 amino acids. Germline V gene data show CDR1 as SQVTM and CDR2 as ANQGSEA. The V end was cut by 6 bases, the J end by 3 bases, with 11 bases between. The clonotype originates from a woman between 40 and 50 years old with acute COVID-19. The chain carries TRBV29-1 and TRBJ2-5; D is possibly TRBD1 (6 bases). Sequenced sample: PBMCs or T cells enriched from blood (not recorded which). This CDR3 reads CSVGAGEETQYF. The CDR3 bases are TGCAGCGTAGGCGCAGGGGAAGAGACCCAGTACTTC. The variable domain in full, with the rest retrieved from reference TRBV29-1 and TRBJ2-5, is SAVISQKPSRDICQRGTSLTIQCQVDSQVTMMFWYRQQPGQSLTLIATANQGSEATYESGFVIDKFPISRPNLTFSTLTVSNMSPEDSSIYLCSVGAGEETQYFGPGTRLLVL.